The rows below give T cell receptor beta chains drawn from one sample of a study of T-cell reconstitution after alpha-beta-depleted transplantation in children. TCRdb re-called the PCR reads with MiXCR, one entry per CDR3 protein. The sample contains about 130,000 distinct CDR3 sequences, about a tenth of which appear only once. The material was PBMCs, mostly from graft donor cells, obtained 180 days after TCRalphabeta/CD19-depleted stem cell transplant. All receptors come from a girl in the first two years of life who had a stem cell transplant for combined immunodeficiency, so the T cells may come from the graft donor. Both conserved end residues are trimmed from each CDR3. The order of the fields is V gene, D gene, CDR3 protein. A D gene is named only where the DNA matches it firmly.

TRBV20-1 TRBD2 SARRRAGGYNEQF
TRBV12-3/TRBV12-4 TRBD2 AISSPGLVASSYNEQF
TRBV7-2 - ASSLRRDRLAKNIQY
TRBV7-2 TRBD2 ASRIAGVPVQF
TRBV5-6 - ASSYTVDYGYT
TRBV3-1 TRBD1 ASSPRTGNTGELF
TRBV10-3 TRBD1 AISFGQGSYGYT
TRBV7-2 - ASSLGVRGYEQY
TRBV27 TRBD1 ASSPTGGFLSGANVLT
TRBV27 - ASSSGLRYETQY
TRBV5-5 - ASTPNVMGGRETQY
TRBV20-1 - SAPAFRPPHEQF
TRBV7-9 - ASSLFAGELF
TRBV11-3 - ASKGKTGEHNEQF
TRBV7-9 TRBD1 ASSFYEAGTGEQF
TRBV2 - ASSAGATPFNEQF
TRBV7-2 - ASSLAGLLEDTQY
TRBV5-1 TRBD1 ASSLGDRGRNGFGYT
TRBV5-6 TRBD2 ASRGGVNTGELF
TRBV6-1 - ASMNPTNYGYT
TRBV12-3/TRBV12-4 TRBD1 ASSPGTGYSPLH
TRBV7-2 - ASSLAGPRVSGANVLT
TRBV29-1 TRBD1 SVEKLQGAVDTQY
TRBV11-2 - ASSLVPGIETQY
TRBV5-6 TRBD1 ASSWRPGQVNYGYT
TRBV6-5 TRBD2 ASSYDLAAQETQY
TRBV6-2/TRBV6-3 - ASSDPGPLRPQH
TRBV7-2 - ASSPTGTEQY
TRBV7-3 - ASSPTGSYEQY
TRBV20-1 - SARPGSSIYEQY
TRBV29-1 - SVRGLFYNEQF
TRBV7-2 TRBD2 ASSFGTSKETQY
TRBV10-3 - AITRGADTQY
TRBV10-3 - AISETGRWHEKLF
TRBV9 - ASSVRGVFDNEQF
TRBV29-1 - SVDQGEGYEQY
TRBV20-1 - SARAAGITNEKLF
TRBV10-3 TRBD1 AIRDRVDNEQF
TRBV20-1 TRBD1 SAQTGQDWETQY
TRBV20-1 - SASRDTGRTDTQY
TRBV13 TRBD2 ASSPSALATPYGQY
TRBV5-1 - ASRRTPYEQY
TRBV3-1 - ASSQDRRVHNEKLF
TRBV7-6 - ASSSHPEEDTQY
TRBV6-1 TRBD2 ACRLAGNTGELF
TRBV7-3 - AESGWNTGELF
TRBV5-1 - ASASGAVGEQY
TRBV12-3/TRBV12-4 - ASSLGGGYGSYNSPLH
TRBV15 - ATSRGYSGAGYTEAF
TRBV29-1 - SVGIAAKYEQY
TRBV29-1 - SVGGGDDQPQH
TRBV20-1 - SARDLAFGTPYNEQF
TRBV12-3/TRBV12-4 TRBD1 ASSFAQGAIYEQY
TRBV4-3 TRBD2 ASSQVWSSGMIYEQY
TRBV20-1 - SANHRDTEAF
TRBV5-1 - ASSYTVDSYNEQF
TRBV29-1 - SVTLYGDPSNQPQH
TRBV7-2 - ASSPSHGVNEQF
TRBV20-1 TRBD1 SASGTGAGVPQY